The 16 T cell receptor beta chains in this list originate from one sample, sequenced in a study of shared clonotypes between healthy human individuals. TCRdb keeps only in-frame clones here, not all; method: immunoSEQ multiplex PCR. Here the sample spans approximately 470,000 clones, roughly 80% being singletons. Sequencing used PBMCs. These receptor sequences come from a woman aged 35 to 49 in good health. Some clones in this sample may be carry-over from other donors' samples.

This chain links TRBV5-1 with TRBJ2-3; tentatively, D is TRBD2 (5 bases). Trimming cost V 4 bases and J 4 bases, with 19 bases left between them. The CDR3 contains 16 residues. Germline V gene data show CDR1 as SGHRS and CDR2 as YFSETQ. Here the CDR3 DNA reads TGCGCCAGCAGCACACTATCCCTAGCATCAGCAGATACGCAGTATTTT. It specifies CASSTLSLASADTQYF.

The count of this clone is one. The same CDR3 is also encoded by other DNA sequences in this sample. The CDR3 region has the DNA TGCGCCAGCAGCTTGGCCGGGGGGGAAGAGACCCAGTACTTC. Residues: CASSLAGGEETQYF. The rearrangement uses TRBV5-1 and TRBJ2-5; TRBD2 matches 8 bases. Per the germline V gene, CDR1 is SGHRS and CDR2 is YFSETQ. CDR3 size: 14 residues. Trimming at V came to 0 bases and at J to 3 bases, leaving 1 base not matched to a gene. Variable domain in full (rest from reference TRBV5-1 and TRBJ2-5): KAGVTQTPRYLIKTRGQQVTLSCSPISGHRSVSWYQQTPGQGLQFLFEYFSETQRNKGNFPGRFSGRQFSNSRSEMNVSTLELGDSALYLCASSLAGGEETQYFGPGTRLLVL.

Worth noting for this clone: Given a much more abundant clone one base away, this may be a read error. The J gene is TRBJ2-1, the V gene TRBV11-3; D might be TRBD2 (5 bases). The CDR3 totals 15 residues. The germline V gene encodes CDR1 SGHNT and CDR2 YENEEA. Trimming left V 5 bases short and J 0 bases short, with 11 bases between. CDR3 sequence reads: CASSPSGSSYNEQFF. The CDR3, as DNA: TGTGCCAGCAGCCCCAGCGGAAGCTCCTACAATGAGCAGTTCTTC.

This clone was counted a few times. The chain combines TRBV7-9 with TRBJ2-7; the D is unclear. This CDR3 is built from 12 residues. From germline, CDR1 is SEHNR and CDR2 FQNEAQ (reference sequence). This CDR3 is CRGLRPSYEQYF. The DNA of the CDR3 is TGTAGAGGATTGAGGCCTTCCTACGAGCAGTACTTC.

This chain uses TRBV10-3 with TRBJ2-3; D is perhaps TRBD1 (7 bases). The V gene's germline CDR1 is ENHRY and CDR2 SYGVKD. Trimming left V 4 bases short and J 4 bases short, with 12 bases between. This CDR3 region has 14 residues. CDR3 loop: CAISGQGGPDTQYF. DNA for the CDR3: TGTGCCATCAGTGGACAGGGAGGTCCAGATACGCAGTATTTT.

Turning to this clone: A read error may account for a junction end that differs from germline. The chain employs TRBV7-2 and TRBJ1-5; D is ambiguous. This CDR3 has 15 residues. CDR1 is SGHTA and CDR2 is FQGNSA in the germline V gene. CDR3 DNA: TGTGCCAGCAGTTTAGGGCCCTCAATGGCTCAGCCCCAGCATTTT. It translates to CASSLGPSMAQPQHF.

On this clone itself: A far larger clone is only one base removed, so a read error is likely. The rearrangement uses TRBV11-2 and TRBJ1-1, with 7 bases lining up with TRBD1. CDR3 length: 14 amino acids. V dropped 5 bases and J dropped 2; count of bases not matched to a gene: 5. The germline V gene has CDR1 SGHAT and CDR2 FQNNGV. As DNA, the CDR3 is TGTGCCAGCAGCCCCGGGACAGCTAACACTGAAGCTTTCTTT. Residues: CASSPGTANTEAFF.

The rearrangement uses TRBV7-9 and TRBJ2-1; 9 bases align to TRBD1. This CDR3 spans 16 amino acids. J lost 7 bases, V lost 5 bases, and 12 bases had no gene match. Germline loops: CDR1 SEHNR, CDR2 FQNEAQ (reference sequence). CDR3 loop: CASSEIQGAVRNEQFF. Here the CDR3 DNA reads TGTGCCAGCAGCGAAATACAGGGGGCCGTGAGGAATGAGCAGTTCTTC.

This clone was seen a few times. V usage is TRBV7-6 and J usage is TRBJ2-7; maybe TRBD1 (5 bases). Trimming stripped 4 bases from V and 0 bases from J, with 13 bases between. The CDR3 extends over 15 amino acids. Germline CDR1 reads SGHVS; CDR2 reads FNYEAQ. The CDR3 coding sequence is TGTGCCAGCAGCTCAATTACAGGTAACTCCTACGAGCAGTACTTC. Translation gives CASSSITGNSYEQYF.

V and J are TRBV7-9 and TRBJ2-7; D may be TRBD2 (6 bases). Germline lookup yields CDR1 SEHNR and CDR2 FQNEAQ (reference sequence). The CDR3 is made up of 14 amino acids. Trimming stripped 0 bases from V and 2 bases from J, with 8 bases between. As DNA, the CDR3 is TGTGCCAGCAGCTTAGCGTCGGGAGCCTACGAGCAGTACTTC. This encodes CASSLASGAYEQYF. Drawing the rest from reference TRBV7-9 and TRBJ2-7, the complete variable domain is DTGVSQNPRHKITKRGQNVTFRCDPISEHNRLYWYRQTLGQGPEFLTYFQNEAQLEKSRLLSDRFSAERPKGSFSTLEIQRTEQGDSAMYLCASSLASGAYEQYFGPGTRLTVT.

This chain connects TRBV28 to TRBJ1-1, with TRBD1 matching over 10 bases. This CDR3 is 14 amino acids long. With V trimmed by 5 bases and J by 7 bases, 7 bases remained unmatched. Germline-derived CDR1 and CDR2 are MDHEN and SYDVKM. Here the CDR3 reads CASSGDRGRGEAFF. Here the CDR3 DNA reads TGTGCCAGCAGTGGCGACAGGGGGCGCGGTGAAGCTTTCTTT.

About this clone: This likely reflects a read error, since a far larger clone is one base away. The V and J genes are TRBV10-1 and TRBJ2-2; 10 nucleotides line up with TRBD1. The CDR3 sequence is 13 residues long. Per germline, CDR1 WNHNN and CDR2 SYGVQD (reference sequence). CDR3 protein: CASQTGGGGEPFF. CDR3 nucleotides: TGCGCCAGCCAGACAGGGGGCGGCGGGGAGCCGTTTTTT.

The chain carries TRBV30 and TRBJ1-5, with TRBD1 identical over 7 bases. The CDR3 totals 19 residues. Looked up from germline, CDR1 is GTSNPN and CDR2 is SVGIG (reference sequence). Losses at the gene ends were 0 bases for V and 1 base for J; bases not matched to a gene: 15. This chain's CDR3 is CAWSVFQGDFLRSNQPQHF. The CDR3 bases are TGTGCCTGGAGTGTATTCCAGGGGGACTTTTTAAGAAGCAATCAGCCCCAGCATTTT.

There are a few counts of this clone. This chain uses TRBV5-1 with TRBJ1-1, with D perhaps matching TRBD1 (6 bases). V dropped 4 bases and J dropped 5 bases, with 18 bases sitting between them. The CDR3 loop spans 15 amino acids. CDR1 SGHRS and CDR2 YFSETQ come from the germline V gene. CDR3 coding DNA: TGCGCCAGCAGCGGGAGGGAGGGGGAAAGGACTGAAGCTTTCTTT. Translated: CASSGREGERTEAFF.

In its sample, this clone was seen many times. This chain links TRBV7-3 with TRBJ2-3; 8 nucleotides align to TRBD2. The CDR3 is made up of 15 amino acids. Germline V gives CDR1 SGHTA, CDR2 FQGTGA. Germline trimming cut 4 bases from V and 2 bases from J; bases unmatched to any gene: 5. CDR3 in amino acids: CASSSIAGFTDTQYF. The CDR3, as DNA: TGTGCCAGCAGCTCGATAGCGGGATTCACAGATACGCAGTATTTT.

A word on this clone: A far larger clone differs by one base, so this is likely a read error. The sample carries other DNA sequences with the same CDR3. The chain uses TRBV2 and TRBJ2-2; D is unclear. Germline values: CDR1 SNHLY, CDR2 FYNNEI. Trimming left V 2 bases short and J 3 bases short, with 10 bases between. The CDR3 sequence is 15 residues long. The CDR3 spells CASSELPAYTGELFF. CDR3 coding DNA: TGTGCCAGCAGTGAACTCCCCGCCTACACCGGGGAGCTGTTTTTT.